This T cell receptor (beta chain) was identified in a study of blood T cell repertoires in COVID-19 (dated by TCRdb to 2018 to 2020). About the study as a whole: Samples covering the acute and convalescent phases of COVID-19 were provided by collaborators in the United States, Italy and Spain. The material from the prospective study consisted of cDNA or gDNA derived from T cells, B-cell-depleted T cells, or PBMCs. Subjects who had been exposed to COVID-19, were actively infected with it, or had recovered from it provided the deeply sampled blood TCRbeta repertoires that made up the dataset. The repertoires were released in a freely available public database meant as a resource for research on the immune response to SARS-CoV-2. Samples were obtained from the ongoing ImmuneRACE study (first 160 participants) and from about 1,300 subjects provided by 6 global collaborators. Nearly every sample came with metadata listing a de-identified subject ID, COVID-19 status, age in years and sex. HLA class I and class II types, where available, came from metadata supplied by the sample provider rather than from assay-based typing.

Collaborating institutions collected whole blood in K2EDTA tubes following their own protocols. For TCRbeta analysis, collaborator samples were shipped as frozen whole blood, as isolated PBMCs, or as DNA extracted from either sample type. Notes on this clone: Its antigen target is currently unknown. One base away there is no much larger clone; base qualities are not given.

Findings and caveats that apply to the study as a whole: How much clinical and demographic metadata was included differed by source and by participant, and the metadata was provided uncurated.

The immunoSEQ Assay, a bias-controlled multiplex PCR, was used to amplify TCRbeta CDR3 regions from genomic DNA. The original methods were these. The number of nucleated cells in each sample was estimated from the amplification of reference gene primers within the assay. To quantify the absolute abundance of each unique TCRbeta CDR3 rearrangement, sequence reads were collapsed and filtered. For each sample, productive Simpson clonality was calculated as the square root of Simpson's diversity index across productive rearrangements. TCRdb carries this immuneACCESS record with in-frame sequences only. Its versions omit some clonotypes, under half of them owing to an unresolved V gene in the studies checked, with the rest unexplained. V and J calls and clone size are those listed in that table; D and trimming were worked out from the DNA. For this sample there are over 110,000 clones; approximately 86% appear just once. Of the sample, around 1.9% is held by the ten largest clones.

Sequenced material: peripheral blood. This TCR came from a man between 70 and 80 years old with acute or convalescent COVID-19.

The CDR3 has the sequence CASTRGRTYEQYF. The DNA is TGTGCCAGCACCAGGGGCAGGACCTACGAGCAGTACTTC. The rearranged chain carries TRBV12-3 or TRBV12-4 and TRBJ2-7, and the D gene may be TRBD1, 6 bases matching. The CDR3 has 13 amino acids, counting the end cysteine and phenylalanine. Just CDR3 DNA is preserved here, 39 bases in frame from base 1. V was cut back by 7 bases and J by 2 bases, leaving a gap of 12 bases between them.